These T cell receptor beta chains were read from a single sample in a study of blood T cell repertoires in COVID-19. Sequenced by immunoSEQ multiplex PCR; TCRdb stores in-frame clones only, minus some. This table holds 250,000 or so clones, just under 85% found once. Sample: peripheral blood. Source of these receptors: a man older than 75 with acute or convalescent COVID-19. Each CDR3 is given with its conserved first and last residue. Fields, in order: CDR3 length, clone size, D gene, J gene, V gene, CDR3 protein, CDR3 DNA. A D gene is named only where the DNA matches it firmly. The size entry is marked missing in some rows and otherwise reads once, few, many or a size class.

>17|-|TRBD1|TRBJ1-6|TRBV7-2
CASSLGGTGGYNSPLHF
TGTGCCAGCAGCTTAGGGGGAACAGGGGGGTATAATTCACCCCTCCACTTT
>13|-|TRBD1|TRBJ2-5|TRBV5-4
CASTRDRGETQYF
TGTGCCAGCACCAGGGACAGGGGAGAGACCCAGTACTTC
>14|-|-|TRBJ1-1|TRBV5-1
CASSREYGDTEAFF
TGCGCCAGCTCTCGAGAGTACGGGGACACTGAAGCTTTCTTT
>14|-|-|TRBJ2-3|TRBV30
CAWKAGVSTDTQYF
TGTGCCTGGAAGGCCGGGGTCAGCACAGATACGCAGTATTTT
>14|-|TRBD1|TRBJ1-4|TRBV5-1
CASSLDRGLEKLFF
TGCGCCAGCAGTTTGGACAGGGGGCTTGAAAAACTGTTTTTT
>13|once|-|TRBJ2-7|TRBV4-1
CASSHQGTYEQYF
TGCGCCAGCAGCCACCAGGGGACCTACGAGCAGTACTTC
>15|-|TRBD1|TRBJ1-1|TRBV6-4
CASRGTGGGNTEAFF
TGTGCCAGCCGCGGGACAGGGGGAGGGAACACTGAAGCTTTCTTT
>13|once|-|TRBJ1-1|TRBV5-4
CASTLRGGAEAFF
TGTGCCAGCACCTTACGAGGGGGGGCTGAAGCTTTCTTT
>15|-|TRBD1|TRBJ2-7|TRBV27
CASSLIRGQGYEQYF
TGTGCCAGCAGTTTAATTCGGGGACAGGGCTACGAGCAGTACTTC
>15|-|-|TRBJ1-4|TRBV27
CASSFRPGSSEKLFF
TGTGCCAGCAGTTTTCGCCCGGGGTCAAGTGAAAAACTGTTTTTT
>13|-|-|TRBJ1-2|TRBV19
CASSGAVLYGYTF
TGTGCCAGTAGTGGGGCGGTCCTCTATGGCTACACCTTC
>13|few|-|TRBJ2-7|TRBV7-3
CASSQLSAGEQYF
TGTGCCAGCAGCCAATTATCGGCGGGTGAGCAGTACTTC
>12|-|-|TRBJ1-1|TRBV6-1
CASSYKNTEAFF
TGTGCCAGCAGTTATAAAAACACTGAAGCTTTCTTT
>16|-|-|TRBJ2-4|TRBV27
CASSWGGQGTKNIQYF
TGTGCCAGCAGTTGGGGGGGGCAGGGGACCAAAAACATTCAGTACTTC
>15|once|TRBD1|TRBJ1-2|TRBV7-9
CASSVGTGDVYGYTF
TGTGCCAGCAGCGTTGGGACAGGGGACGTCTATGGCTACACCTTC
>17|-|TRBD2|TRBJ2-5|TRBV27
CASSHTSGRAWEETQYF
TGTGCCAGCAGCCATACTAGCGGGAGGGCCTGGGAGGAGACCCAGTACTTC
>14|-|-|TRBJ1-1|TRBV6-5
CASREGGPNTEAFF
TGTGCCAGCAGGGAGGGAGGCCCGAACACTGAAGCTTTCTTT
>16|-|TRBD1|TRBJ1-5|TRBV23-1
CASSPRDRGKDQPQHF
TGCGCCAGCAGTCCCCGGGACAGGGGGAAAGATCAGCCCCAGCATTTT
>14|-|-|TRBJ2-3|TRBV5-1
CASMDSSSTDTQYF
TGCGCCAGCATGGACAGCTCTAGCACAGATACGCAGTATTTT
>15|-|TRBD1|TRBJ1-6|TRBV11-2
CASSLRQGSNSPLHF
TGTGCCAGCAGCCTAAGACAGGGGTCTAATTCACCCCTCCACTTT
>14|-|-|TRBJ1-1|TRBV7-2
CASSLITGNTEAFF
TGTGCCAGCAGCTTAATCACAGGGAACACTGAAGCTTTCTTT
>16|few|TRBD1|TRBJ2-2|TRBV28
CASSFLLPGGTGELFF
TGTGCCAGCAGTTTCCTCTTACCAGGGGGCACCGGGGAGCTGTTTTTT
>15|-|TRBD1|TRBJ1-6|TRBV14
CASSLQKTGKSPLHF
TGTGCCAGCAGCCTTCAGAAGACAGGGAAATCACCCCTCCACTTT
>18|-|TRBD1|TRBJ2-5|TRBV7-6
CASSLAGTGWPPRETQYF
TGTGCCAGCAGCTTAGCTGGGACAGGGTGGCCTCCAAGAGAGACCCAGTACTTC
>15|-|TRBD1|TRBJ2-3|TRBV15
CATSRRTGRTDTQYF
TGTGCCACCAGCAGGAGGACAGGGCGAACAGATACGCAGTATTTT
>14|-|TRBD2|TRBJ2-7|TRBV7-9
CASSPRLAAYEQYF
TGTGCCAGCAGCCCTAGACTAGCGGCCTACGAGCAGTACTTC
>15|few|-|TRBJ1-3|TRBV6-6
CASSLRVERGNTIYF
TGTGCCAGCAGTCTACGGGTGGAGAGAGGAAACACCATATATTTT
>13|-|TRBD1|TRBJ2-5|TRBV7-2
CASSLTGEETQYF
TGTGCCAGCAGCTTGACAGGGGAAGAGACCCAGTACTTC
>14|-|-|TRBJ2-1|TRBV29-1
CSVGHPSSYNEQFF
TGCAGCGTTGGACACCCCAGCTCCTACAATGAGCAGTTCTTC
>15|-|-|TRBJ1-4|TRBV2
CASRGWTGNNEKLFF
TGTGCCAGCAGAGGCTGGACTGGGAATAATGAAAAACTGTTTTTT
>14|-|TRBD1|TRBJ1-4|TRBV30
CAWNPDRGREKLFF
TGTGCCTGGAATCCAGACAGGGGCCGGGAAAAACTGTTTTTT
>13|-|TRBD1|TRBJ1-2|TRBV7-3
CASSYDRDRGYTF
TGTGCCAGCAGCTATGACAGGGATCGTGGCTACACCTTC
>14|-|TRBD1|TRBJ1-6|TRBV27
CASSSWTGSSPLHF
TGTGCCAGCAGTTCCTGGACAGGGAGTTCACCCCTCCACTTT
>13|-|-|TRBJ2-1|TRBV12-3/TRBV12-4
CASGLTDYNEQFF
TGTGCCAGCGGATTAACAGATTACAATGAGCAGTTCTTC
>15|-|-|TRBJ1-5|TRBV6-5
CASGAGQGGNQPQHF
TGTGCCAGCGGGGCCGGGCAGGGCGGCAATCAGCCCCAGCATTTT
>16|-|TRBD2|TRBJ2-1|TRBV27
CASSPRTSGNRAEQFF
TGTGCCAGCAGTCCCAGGACTAGCGGGAATCGGGCTGAGCAGTTCTTC
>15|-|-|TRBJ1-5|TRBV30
CAWSVGVLSNQPQHF
TGTGCCTGGAGTGTAGGGGTTTTGAGCAATCAGCCCCAGCATTTT
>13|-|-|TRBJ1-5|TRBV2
CASTPGGAQPQHF
TGTGCCAGCACCCCCGGAGGGGCTCAGCCCCAGCATTTT
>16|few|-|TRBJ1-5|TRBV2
CASSRDRLTSNQPQHF
TGTGCCAGCAGCCGCGACAGGCTGACTAGCAATCAGCCCCAGCATTTT
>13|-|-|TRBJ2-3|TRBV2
CASSYQGEDTQYF
TGTGCCAGCAGCTACCAGGGTGAAGATACGCAGTATTTT
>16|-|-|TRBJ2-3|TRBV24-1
CATSDLGGSTVNTQYF
TGTGCCACCAGTGATTTGGGGGGGAGTACCGTCAATACGCAGTATTTT
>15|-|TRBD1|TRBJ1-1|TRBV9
CASSVGQGARTEAFF
TGTGCCAGCAGCGTGGGACAGGGGGCGCGAACTGAAGCTTTCTTT
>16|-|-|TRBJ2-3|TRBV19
CASSRGLRAGTDTQYF
TGTGCCAGTAGTAGGGGACTGCGCGCGGGCACAGATACGCAGTATTTT
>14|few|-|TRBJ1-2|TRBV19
CASRRGLDVDGYTF
TGTGCCAGTCGGAGAGGGCTGGACGTCGATGGCTACACCTTC
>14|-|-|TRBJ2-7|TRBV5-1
CASARDTRGYEQYF
TGCGCCAGCGCCCGGGACACCCGTGGGTACGAGCAGTACTTC
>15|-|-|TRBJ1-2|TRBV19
CASSPQTGRARGYTF
TGTGCCAGTAGCCCTCAAACAGGGCGGGCGCGTGGCTACACCTTC
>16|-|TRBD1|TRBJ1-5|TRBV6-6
CASIAGTGFSNQPQHF
TGTGCCAGCATCGCCGGGACAGGGTTCAGCAATCAGCCCCAGCATTTT
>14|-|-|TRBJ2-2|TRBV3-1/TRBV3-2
CASRLAPNTGELFF
TGTGCCAGCAGACTAGCCCCGAACACCGGGGAGCTGTTTTTT
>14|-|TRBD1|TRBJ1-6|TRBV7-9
CASSLTTGDSPLHF
TGTGCCAGCAGCTTAACGACAGGGGATTCACCCCTCCACTTT
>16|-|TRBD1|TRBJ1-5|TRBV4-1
CASSQQSTGTNQPQHF
TGCGCCAGCAGCCAGCAGTCGACAGGGACCAATCAGCCCCAGCATTTT
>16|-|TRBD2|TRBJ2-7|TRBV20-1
CSASAPSGRAGDEQYF
TGCAGTGCTAGTGCCCCTAGCGGGAGGGCCGGGGACGAGCAGTACTTC